The rows below give T cell receptor beta chains drawn from one sample of a study of shared clonotypes between healthy human individuals. Repertoires were generated with immunoSEQ multiplex PCR, while TCRdb's copy carries only in-frame clones and drops some. The repertoire holds about 580,000 clones, with about 98% as singletons. Sequencing used naive CD8+ T cells sorted from blood. The source is a young man in good health. CDR3s include the opening cysteine and the closing phenylalanine or tryptophan. D genes are given only for firm matches. Expanded clones are given a class, and other clones once, few, many or no size at all.

V gene,J gene,clone size,D gene,CDR3 DNA,CDR3 protein
TRBV7-9,TRBJ2-3,-,-,TGTGCCAGCAGCTCGGGGCCCACGCCAGATACGCAGTATTTT,CASSSGPTPDTQYF
TRBV29-1,TRBJ2-3,-,-,TGCAGCCCATCCTGGGACACAGATACGCAGTATTTT,CSPSWDTDTQYF
TRBV7-9,TRBJ1-2,-,-,TGTGCCGGAGGGAAACCCGCTAACTATGGCTACACCTTC,CAGGKPANYGYTF
TRBV5-8,TRBJ2-7,-,-,TGTGCCAGCAGCTTGTTTGAGCAGGGTCCGGGCTACGAGCAGTACTTC,CASSLFEQGPGYEQYF
TRBV14,TRBJ2-5,-,TRBD2,TGTGCCAGCAGCCGGGGACTAGCGGGATCTAGAGAGACCCAGTACTTC,CASSRGLAGSRETQYF
TRBV6-5,TRBJ2-7,-,TRBD2,TGTGCCAGCAGTCTTACTAGCGGGAGGGTATACGAGCAGTACTTC,CASSLTSGRVYEQYF
TRBV9,TRBJ1-1,-,TRBD1,TGTGCCAGCAGCTCAGGACAGGGCGAGGGTACTGAAGCTTTCTTT,CASSSGQGEGTEAFF
TRBV7-9,TRBJ2-5,-,-,TGTGCCAGCAGCCCCCTGGGGGAATCTCGGAGGGAGACCCAGTACTTC,CASSPLGESRRETQYF
TRBV7-9,TRBJ2-7,-,-,TGTGCCGTAAACAGGTACCCCGACTACGAGCAGTACTTC,CAVNRYPDYEQYF
TRBV28,TRBJ2-1,-,-,TGTGCCAGCAGTTTTGGCGGCAGCCAATACAATGAGCAGTTCTTC,CASSFGGSQYNEQFF
TRBV6-1,TRBJ2-7,-,TRBD1,TGTGCCAGCAGTGAATTCGGGACAGGCTACGAGCAGTACTTC,CASSEFGTGYEQYF
TRBV21-1,TRBJ2-2,-,-,TGTGCCAGCAGCAAAGTTGTACTAGTTTATACGGGGGAGCTGTTTTTT,CASSKVVLVYTGELFF
TRBV15,TRBJ1-5,-,-,TGTGCCACCAGCAGAGATAGCGGGGGGCGTCAGCCCCAGCATTTT,CATSRDSGGRQPQHF
TRBV5-1,TRBJ2-2,-,-,TGCGCCAGCAGCTTGACAGCCCCAAACACCGGGGAGCTGTTTTTT,CASSLTAPNTGELFF
TRBV7-2,TRBJ2-1,-,-,TGTGCCAGCAGCTTCCCAGGACTATACAATGAGCAGTTCTTC,CASSFPGLYNEQFF
TRBV7-3,TRBJ2-7,-,-,TGTGCCAGCAGCTTCGGGGGTAGCCACTACGAGCAGTACTTC,CASSFGGSHYEQYF
TRBV7-9,TRBJ2-1,-,-,TGTGCCAGCAGCTCCGGGACTGGGTCGCAGAATGAGCAGTTCTTC,CASSSGTGSQNEQFF
TRBV20-1,TRBJ1-2,-,-,TGCAGTGCTAAAGTGGGGGGCTACACCTTC,CSAKVGGYTF
TRBV4-3,TRBJ2-7,once,TRBD1,TGCGCCAGCAGCCTTCAACAGGGGCTCTCCACCTACGAGCAGTACTTC,CASSLQQGLSTYEQYF
TRBV5-5,TRBJ2-7,-,TRBD1,TGTGCCAGCAGCTTGGAGGGGGCATACTCCTACGAGCAGTACTTC,CASSLEGAYSYEQYF
TRBV7-9,TRBJ1-2,-,-,TGTGCCAGCAGCTTATTCGGCGGGGGTAGTGATGGCTACACCTTC,CASSLFGGGSDGYTF
TRBV6-6,TRBJ1-5,-,TRBD1,TGTGCCAGCAGCCTACAGGGGGCCCAGCCCCAGCATTTT,CASSLQGAQPQHF
TRBV6-1,TRBJ1-2,-,-,TGTGCCAGCATTGGACAGTGGGTCTATGGCTACACCTTC,CASIGQWVYGYTF
TRBV4-1,TRBJ2-7,-,-,TGCGCCAGCAGCCCAATCGGCGGGATCTACGAGCAGTACTTC,CASSPIGGIYEQYF
TRBV7-9,TRBJ1-5,-,-,TGTGCCAGGGGGGGAAGCAATCAGCCCCAGCATTTT,CARGGSNQPQHF
TRBV11-2,TRBJ2-6,-,-,TGTGCCAGCAGCTCAGGGACGGGGGCCCGTCTCTCTGGGGCCAACGTCCTGACTTTC,CASSSGTGARLSGANVLTF
TRBV5-1,TRBJ1-4,-,TRBD1,TGCGCCTCCGGCGGGACAGGGAATGAAAAACTGTTTTTT,CASGGTGNEKLFF
TRBV7-9,TRBJ1-5,-,TRBD1,TGTGCCAGCAGCTTAGCGGGGACAGTACACTATAGCAATCAGCCCCAGCATTTT,CASSLAGTVHYSNQPQHF
TRBV19,TRBJ2-3,-,-,TGTGCCAGTAGTATACAGGTTGTTAGCACAGATACGCAGTATTTT,CASSIQVVSTDTQYF
TRBV29-1,TRBJ2-1,-,TRBD2,TGCAGCGTTGAGGGACTAGATGGGGGGATTAGCTCCTACAATGAGCAGTTCTTC,CSVEGLDGGISSYNEQFF
TRBV6-5,TRBJ1-1,-,-,TGTGCCAGCAGCCAACGGAACGAATGGGACACTGAAGCTTTCTTT,CASSQRNEWDTEAFF